These 14 T cell receptor beta chains were sequenced from one sample in a study of blood T cell repertoires in COVID-19. This table comes from immunoSEQ multiplex PCR, and its TCRdb copy is limited to in-frame clones, with some not included. Altogether a few hundred thousand clones are present, just under 90% being singletons, with the ten largest covering 1.7%. Sample: PBMCs or T cells enriched from blood (not recorded which). The receptors here all came from a woman in her 30s who had recovered from COVID-19.

This chain joins TRBV2 and TRBJ1-2; TRBD1 is a possible D gene (6 bases). Per the germline V gene, CDR1 is SNHLY and CDR2 is FYNNEI. V was clipped by 2 bases and J by 4 bases, with 17 bases between them. The CDR3 has 16 residues. CDR3 region: CASSERGTQDSYGYTF. As DNA, the CDR3 is TGTGCCAGCAGTGAAAGAGGGACACAAGACTCCTATGGCTACACCTTC.

The chain employs TRBV29-1 and TRBJ1-2; 12 bases agree with TRBD1. The CDR3 is 16 amino acids. CDR1 and CDR2 from the germline V gene are SQVTM and ANQGSEA. Germline trimming cut 3 bases from V and 4 bases from J; bases unmatched to any gene: 9. This CDR3 is CSVEGQGALGPYGYTF. CDR3 nucleotide sequence: TGCAGCGTTGAGGGACAGGGGGCTTTAGGCCCCTATGGCTACACCTTC.

This chain connects TRBV7-2 to TRBJ1-4; unclear D gene. Trimming stripped 5 bases from V and 0 bases from J, with 10 bases between. The CDR3 has 15 amino acids. The germline V gene encodes CDR1 SGHTA and CDR2 FQGNSA. As DNA, the CDR3 is TGTGCCAGCAGCACCTCAGAAACAACTAATGAAAAACTGTTTTTT. Translated: CASSTSETTNEKLFF. The complete variable domain, with remaining parts taken from reference TRBV7-2 and TRBJ1-4, reads GAGVSQSPSNKVTEKGKDVELRCDPISGHTALYWYRQSLGQGLEFLIYFQGNSAPDKSGLPSDRFSAERTGGSVSTLTIQRTQQEDSAVYLCASSTSETTNEKLFFGSGTQLSVL.

V gene TRBV10-3 combines with J gene TRBJ2-5; D call uncertain. V lost 0 bases and J 2 bases, leaving 7 bases between the germline ends. CDR1 and CDR2 from the germline V gene are ENHRY and SYGVKD. The CDR3 consists of 14 residues. The CDR3 region is CAISESQNQETQYF. CDR3 DNA: TGTGCCATCAGTGAGTCGCAGAATCAAGAGACCCAGTACTTC.

Notes on this clone: Other DNA variants within this sample encode the same CDR3. The V gene is TRBV7-3, the J gene TRBJ2-3, with 11 nucleotides matching TRBD2. There are 15 residues in the CDR3. V lost 5 bases, J lost 1 base, and 2 bases stayed unmatched. Per the germline V gene, CDR1 is SGHTA and CDR2 is FQGTGA. The DNA for the CDR3 is TGTGCCAGCAGCGCACTAGCGGGGGGCACAGATACGCAGTATTTT. It translates to CASSALAGGTDTQYF.

The V call is TRBV19, the J call TRBJ1-3; D gene uncertain. V was shortened by 5 bases and J by 4 bases, with 12 bases between the two germline ends. The CDR3 runs to 14 residues. Germline-derived CDR1 and CDR2 are LNHDA and SQIVND (reference sequence). CDR3 residues: CASSSAGLGNTIYF. The CDR3 coding sequence is TGTGCCAGTAGTTCCGCCGGTCTCGGAAACACCATATATTTT.

V usage is TRBV11-3 and J usage is TRBJ1-1; maybe TRBD1 (6 bases). V was shortened by 5 bases and J by 5 bases, with 12 bases between the two germline ends. The CDR3 has 13 residues. CDR1 and CDR2 from the germline V gene are SGHNT and YENEEA. The CDR3 DNA reads as TGTGCCAGCAGCGCTACAGGGTGGACTGAAGCTTTCTTT. As protein: CASSATGWTEAFF.

This clone has just a few counts. CDR3 region: CASSAPGQGNEQFF. CDR3 bases: TGCGCCAGCAGTGCGCCGGGACAGGGAAATGAGCAGTTCTTC. The V gene is TRBV10-1, the J gene TRBJ2-1; 9 bases match TRBD1. V trimming: 4 bases; J trimming: 7 bases; junction bases outside the gene matches: 5. The CDR3 totals 14 residues. Germline CDR1 is WNHNN and CDR2 is SYGVQD (reference sequence).

V is TRBV3-1 (or the pseudogene TRBV3-2) and J is TRBJ2-7; no clear D gene. The CDR3 has 14 amino acids. Germline V gene data show CDR1 as LGHDT and CDR2 as YNNKEL (reference sequence). Trimming took 3 bases from V and 0 from J, leaving 9 bases between them. The CDR3 sequence: CASSHVTSSYEQYF. The CDR3 DNA reads as TGTGCCAGCAGCCATGTCACCAGCTCCTACGAGCAGTACTTC.

The CDR3 spells CASSPLDRGNEQFF. The DNA for the CDR3 is TGTGCCAGCAGCCCTCTGGACAGAGGGAATGAGCAGTTCTTC. The genes are TRBV27 and TRBJ2-1, with D perhaps matching TRBD1 (6 bases). V was shortened by 6 bases and J by 7 bases, with 16 bases between the two germline ends. The CDR3 covers 14 residues. Germline V gives CDR1 MNHEY, CDR2 SMNVEV (reference sequence).

This chain uses TRBV7-9 with TRBJ2-5, with 16 bases lining up with TRBD2. Germline V gives CDR1 SEHNR, CDR2 FQNEAQ (reference sequence). V was clipped by 5 bases and J by 5 bases; unmatched bases: 8. The CDR3 contains 17 residues. CDR3 region: CASSQGLAGGYSETQYF. Written as DNA, the CDR3 is TGTGCCAGCAGCCAGGGACTAGCGGGGGGGTATTCGGAGACCCAGTACTTC.

The chain couples TRBV13 to TRBJ1-3, with D perhaps matching TRBD1 (5 bases). Germline CDR1 PRHDT, CDR2 FYEKMQ (reference sequence). The ends were cut back, 3 bases at V and 1 base at J, with 13 bases in the middle. The CDR3 consists of 16 residues. CDR3 nucleotide sequence: TGTGCCAGCAGCTTGAGGCGGGGGAGGTCTGGAAACACCATATATTTT. Protein sequence: CASSLRRGRSGNTIYF.

V is TRBV7-3 and J is TRBJ2-7; D is possibly TRBD2 (6 bases). V was clipped by 2 bases and J by 5 bases, with 16 bases between them. From germline, CDR1 is SGHTA and CDR2 FQGTGA. The CDR3 sequence is 15 residues long. CDR3 coding DNA: TGTGCCAGCAGCTTAGACCGCCGGGAGTTCCACGAGCAGTACTTC. Translation: CASSLDRREFHEQYF.

The rearrangement joins TRBV9 to TRBJ2-1, with 12 bases identical to TRBD2. The CDR3 spans 16 residues. Per the germline V gene, CDR1 is SGDLS and CDR2 is YYNGEE. Trimming at V came to 4 bases and at J to 8 bases, leaving 10 bases not matched to a gene. In DNA form, the CDR3 reads TGTGCCAGCAGCAACGGACTAGCGGGGATTTTGGATGAGCAGTTCTTC. Translation gives CASSNGLAGILDEQFF.